What follows is one T cell receptor (beta chain) and its context. Its antigen remains unknown. V lost 2 bases and J lost 6, with 11 bases in between. The CDR3 totals 14 residues. Germline assignment: CDR1 SGHTA and CDR2 FQGNSA. The data derive from a study of T cell responses to AZD1222 COVID-19 vaccine. Study-level findings and limits: Spike was spanned by vaccine-associated CD4 TCRs, with dominance at 160-218 and 743-854.

The table came from immunoSEQ multiplex PCR; TCRdb's copy has only in-frame clones and leaves some out. In the table there are 180,000 or so clones, 90% to 95% of which are singletons. This TCR derives from an adult who received the AZD1222 COVID-19 vaccine. Material: peripheral blood, obtained 28 days after the second AZD1222 dose. The rearrangement joins TRBV7-2 to TRBJ2-1; perhaps TRBD1 as D (5 bases). CDR3: CASSLIQGGNEQFF. In DNA, the CDR3 is TGTGCCAGCAGCTTAATCCAGGGCGGCAATGAGCAGTTCTTC.